The entry that follows covers one T cell receptor beta chain sequence. Its antigen is unidentified. Data came from immunoSEQ multiplex PCR; TCRdb stores just in-frame clones and leaves some out. This table holds about 94,000 clones, nearly 90% found once. This sample stems from a study of identifying expanded T cells in peripheral blood. Study conclusions and caveats: Across healthy donors, higher total template counts meant significantly greater approximately 2-week count variance. Over two and four weeks, about 15 and 19 clones changed, versus roughly 1.2 between replicates.

Germline CDR1 SGHTA, CDR2 FQGNSA. The V end lost 1 base, the J end lost 3 bases, and 7 bases lay between the germline ends. The CDR3 totals 14 residues. The sequencing sample was made of blood. The source is a person between 18 and 75 years old in good health. The chain combines TRBV7-2 with TRBJ1-5; no clear D gene. CDR3 in amino acids: CASSLGVNNQPQHF. The CDR3 DNA reads TGTGCCAGCAGCTTAGGCGTCAACAATCAGCCCCAGCATTTT.